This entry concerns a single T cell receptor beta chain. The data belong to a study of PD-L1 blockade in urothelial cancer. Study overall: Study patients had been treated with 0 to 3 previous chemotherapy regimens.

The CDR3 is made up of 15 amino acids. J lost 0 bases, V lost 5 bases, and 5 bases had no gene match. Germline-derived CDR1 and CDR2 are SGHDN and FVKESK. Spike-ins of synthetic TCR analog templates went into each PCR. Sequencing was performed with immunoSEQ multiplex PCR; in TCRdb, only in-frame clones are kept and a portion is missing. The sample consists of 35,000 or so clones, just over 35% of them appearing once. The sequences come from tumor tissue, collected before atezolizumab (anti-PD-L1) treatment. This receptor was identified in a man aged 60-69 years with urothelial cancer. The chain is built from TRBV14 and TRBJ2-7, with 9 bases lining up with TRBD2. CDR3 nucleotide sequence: TGTGCCAGCAGCTCGCTAGCGGGGAGCTCCTACGAGCAGTACTTC. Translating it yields CASSSLAGSSYEQYF.